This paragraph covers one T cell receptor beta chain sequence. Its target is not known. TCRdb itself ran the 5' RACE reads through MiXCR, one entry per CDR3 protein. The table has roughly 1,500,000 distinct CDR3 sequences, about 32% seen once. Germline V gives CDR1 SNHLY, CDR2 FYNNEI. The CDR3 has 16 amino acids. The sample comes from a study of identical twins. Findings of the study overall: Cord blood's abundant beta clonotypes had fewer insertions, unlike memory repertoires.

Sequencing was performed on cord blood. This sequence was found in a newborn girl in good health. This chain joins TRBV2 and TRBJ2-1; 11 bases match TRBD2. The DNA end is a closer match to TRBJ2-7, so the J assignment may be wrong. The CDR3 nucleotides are TGTGCCAGCAGCTCGACTAGCGGGGCATCCTACAATGAGCAGTACTTC. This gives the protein CASSSTSGASYNEQYF.